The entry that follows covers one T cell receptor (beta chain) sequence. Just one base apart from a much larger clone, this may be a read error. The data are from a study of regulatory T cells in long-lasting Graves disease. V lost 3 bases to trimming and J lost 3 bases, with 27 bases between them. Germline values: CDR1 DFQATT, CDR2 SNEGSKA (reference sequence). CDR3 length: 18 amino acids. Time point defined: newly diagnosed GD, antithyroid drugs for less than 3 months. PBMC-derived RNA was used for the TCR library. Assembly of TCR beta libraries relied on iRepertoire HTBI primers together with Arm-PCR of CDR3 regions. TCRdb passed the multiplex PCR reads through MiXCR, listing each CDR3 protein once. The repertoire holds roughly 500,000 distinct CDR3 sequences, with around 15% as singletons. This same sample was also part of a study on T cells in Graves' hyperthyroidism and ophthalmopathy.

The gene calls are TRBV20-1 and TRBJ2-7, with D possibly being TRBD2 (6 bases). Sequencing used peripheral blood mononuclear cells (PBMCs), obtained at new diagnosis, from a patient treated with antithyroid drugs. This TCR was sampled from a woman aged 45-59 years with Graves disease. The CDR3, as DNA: TGCAGTGCTAGTGAAAAGGAACTTAGACTACCGGGAGACTACGAGCAGTACTTC. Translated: CSASEKELRLPGDYEQYF.